These 8 T cell receptor beta chains share one sample of origin, sequenced in a study of cytomegalovirus exposure and HLA in healthy donors (TCRdb year 2017). The library came from the immunoSEQ multiplex PCR assay. A mixture of 60 forward primers for TCR Vbeta segments and 13 reverse primers for TCR Jbeta segments was used in the multiplex PCR. TCRdb holds this immuneACCESS table with in-frame rearrangements only. Some clones are missing; in checked studies, unresolved V genes explain under half, and the rest has no known cause. Recorded for this sample are some 130,000 clones; around 75% of them occurred a single time. Roughly 3.1% of the sample rests with the top ten. The sample was PBMCs. Receptor source: a man younger than 45 in good health and CMV-seronegative.

V gene TRBV5-1 combines with J gene TRBJ2-7, with 10 positions matching TRBD1. The CDR3 loop spans 16 amino acids. Germline loops: CDR1 SGHRS, CDR2 YFSETQ. The J segment lost 1 base and the V segment lost 4 bases, leaving 8 bases of the junction unmatched. The CDR3, as DNA: TGCGCCAGCAGCGCCAATCCGGGACAGGGGTCCTACGAGCAGTACTTC. Translation gives CASSANPGQGSYEQYF.

V gene TRBV7-9 combines with J gene TRBJ1-1; 8 nucleotides align to TRBD1. Germline values: CDR1 SEHNR, CDR2 FQNEAQ (reference sequence). The CDR3 extends over 14 amino acids. The trim removed 6 bases at V and 1 base at J, leaving 4 bases unmatched. The DNA of the CDR3 is TGTGCCAGCAGTTCAGGGGGCTGGAACACTGAAGCTTTCTTT. Encoded protein: CASSSGGWNTEAFF.

The genes are TRBV6-5 and TRBJ1-1; TRBD1 is a possible D gene (5 bases). Germline V lookup: CDR1 MNHEY, CDR2 SVGAGI. V lost 7 bases, J lost 0 bases, and 9 bases lay in between. The CDR3 is 13 residues long. The CDR3 loop is CASIDSMNTEAFF. CDR3 coding DNA: TGTGCCAGCATAGACAGCATGAACACTGAAGCTTTCTTT.

The chain employs TRBV4-2 and TRBJ1-2, with 7 positions matching TRBD1. Losses at the gene ends were 6 bases for V and 4 bases for J; bases not matched to a gene: 5. Germline CDR1 reads LGHNA; CDR2 reads YNFKEQ. The CDR3 is 13 residues long. The CDR3 here is CASRATGPYGYTF. The CDR3 bases are TGTGCCAGCAGGGCGACAGGGCCCTATGGCTACACCTTC.

This clone was counted once. The chain uses TRBV4-3 and TRBJ1-2, with D possibly being TRBD1 (6 bases). CDR1 and CDR2 (germline): LGHNA, YSLEER. The CDR3 is 15 amino acids. V dropped 0 bases and J dropped 4 bases, with 12 bases sitting between them. The CDR3 DNA reads TGCGCCAGCAGCCAAGATCAGGGGCCTGGCTATGGCTACACCTTC. Its translation is CASSQDQGPGYGYTF.

V is TRBV18 and J is TRBJ1-2, with a weak D call TRBD1 (6 bases). The CDR3 runs 14 residues. Germline-derived CDR1 and CDR2 are KGHSH and LQKENI. Trimming stripped 6 bases from V and 5 bases from J, with 16 bases between. The DNA for the CDR3 is TGTGCCAGCTCGGAAAAACGGACAGAGTATGGCTACACCTTC. This sequence encodes CASSEKRTEYGYTF.

This clone occurred a few times. The CDR3 loop is CSVETSTGTYEQYF. As DNA, the CDR3 is TGCAGCGTTGAAACATCCACGGGAACCTACGAGCAGTACTTC. The rearrangement uses TRBV29-1 and TRBJ2-7; the D gene is possibly TRBD2 (5 bases). This CDR3 contains 14 residues. The V gene lost 2 bases and the J gene lost 2 bases, with 13 bases spanning the gap. Germline loops: CDR1 SQVTM, CDR2 ANQGSEA.

The chain combines TRBV2 with TRBJ2-4; 8 nucleotides match TRBD1. Unmatched junction bases numbered 13, after V lost 6 bases and J lost 6 bases. Germline V gene lookup returns CDR1 SNHLY and CDR2 FYNNEI. This CDR3 has 16 residues. The CDR3 DNA reads TGTGCCAGCAGCGCACATGGGCAGGGGGCGGGAAACATTCAGTACTTC. Translating gives CASSAHGQGAGNIQYF.